This TCR beta chain was captured in a study of cytomegalovirus exposure and HLA in healthy donors. PCR primers comprised 60 Vbeta and 13 Jbeta primers. Assay: immunoSEQ multiplex PCR; the TCRdb copy retains only in-frame clones and omits some. This sample has approximately 190,000 clones, with over 70% found just once. Material for sequencing was PBMCs. This TCR was recovered from a man aged 25-40 years in good health and CMV-seronegative.

CDR3 coding DNA: TGCGCCAGCAGCTCGGAGGGCACCGGGGAGCTGTTTTTT. It yields the protein CASSSEGTGELFF. The chain is built from TRBV5-1 and TRBJ2-2, with D maybe TRBD2 (6 bases). V was shortened by 3 bases and J by 4 bases, with 7 bases between the two germline ends. Germline loops: CDR1 SGHRS, CDR2 YFSETQ. This CDR3 spans 13 amino acids.